This T cell receptor beta chain was obtained from a study of blood T cell repertoires in COVID-19. Study-level background: There were acute and convalescent COVID-19 samples, and they came from the United States, Italy and Spain. Nucleic acid was either cDNA or gDNA, and it came from T cells, B-cell-depleted T cells, or PBMCs.

Authors' methods: Reference gene primers were amplified, and this amplification served to estimate nucleated cell counts. Clones were read by immunoSEQ multiplex PCR, and TCRdb kept only the in-frame ones, dropping some. Clonal size and the V and J genes are those of that table, whereas D and trimming came from the DNA. The sample holds about 230,000 clones, around four fifths seen once. This CDR3 has 13 amino acids. CDR1 KGHSH and CDR2 LQKENI come from the germline V gene. Trimming left V 3 bases short and J 2 bases short, with 4 bases between. The sequencing input was peripheral blood. The TCR sequence derives from a man older than 75 with acute or convalescent COVID-19. The chain couples TRBV18 to TRBJ2-2; D is ambiguous. In nucleotides, the CDR3 is TGTGCCAGCTCACCTCCAAACACCGGGGAGCTGTTTTTT. Translation: CASSPPNTGELFF. The whole variable domain, filled in from reference TRBV18 and TRBJ2-2, reads NAGVMQNPRHLVRRRGQEARLRCSPMKGHSHVYWYRQLPEEGLKFMVYLQKENIIDESGMPKERFSAEFPKEGPSILRIQQVVRGDSAAYFCASSPPNTGELFFGEGSRLTVL.